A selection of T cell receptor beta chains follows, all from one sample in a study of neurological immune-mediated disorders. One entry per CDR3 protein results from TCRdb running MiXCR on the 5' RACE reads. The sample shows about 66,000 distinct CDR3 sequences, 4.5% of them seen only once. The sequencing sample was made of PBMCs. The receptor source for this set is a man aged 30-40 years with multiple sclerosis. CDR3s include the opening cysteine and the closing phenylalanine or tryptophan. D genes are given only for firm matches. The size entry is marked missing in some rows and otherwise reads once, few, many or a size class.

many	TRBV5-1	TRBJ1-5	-	CASSLTGSQPQHF	TGCGCCAGCAGCTTAACGGGGAGTCAGCCCCAGCATTTT
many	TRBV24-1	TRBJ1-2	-	CATSDPGHSPNGYTF	TGTGCCACCAGTGATCCTGGACACTCACCGAATGGCTACACCTTC
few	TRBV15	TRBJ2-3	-	CATSRTRGADTQYF	TGTGCCACCAGCCGCACCAGGGGGGCAGATACGCAGTATTTT
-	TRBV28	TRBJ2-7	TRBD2	CATRKSSGVYEQYF	TGTGCCACCAGGAAATCTAGCGGAGTCTACGAGCAGTACTTC
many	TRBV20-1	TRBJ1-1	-	CSATGEGTRAEAFF	TGCAGTGCTACGGGGGAGGGGACGAGGGCTGAAGCTTTCTTT
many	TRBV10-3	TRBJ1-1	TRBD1	CATGQDRGLLNTEAFF	TGTGCCACTGGGCAGGACAGGGGGCTTTTGAACACTGAAGCTTTCTTT
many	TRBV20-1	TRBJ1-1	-	CSASTMDTEAFF	TGCAGTGCTAGTACGATGGACACTGAAGCTTTCTTT
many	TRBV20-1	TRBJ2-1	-	CSARPRGVEQFF	TGCAGTGCTCGACCTAGGGGGGTTGAGCAGTTCTTC
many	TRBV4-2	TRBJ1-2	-	CASSQNRNGYTF	TGTGCCAGCAGCCAGAACAGAAACGGCTACACCTTC
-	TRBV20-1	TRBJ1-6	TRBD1	CSARGGTGDNSPLNF	TGCAGTGCTAGAGGGGGGACAGGGGATAATTCACCCCTCAACTTT
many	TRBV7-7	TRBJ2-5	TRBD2	CASSLVASGVGETQYF	TGTGCCAGCAGCTTAGTAGCTAGCGGGGTCGGAGAGACCCAGTACTTC
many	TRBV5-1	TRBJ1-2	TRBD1	CASSLGQGTGNYGYTF	TGCGCCAGCAGCTTGGGGCAGGGGACAGGGAACTATGGCTACACCTTC
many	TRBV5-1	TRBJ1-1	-	CASSLAIGRRNTEAFF	TGCGCCAGCAGCTTGGCCATTGGACGGCGGAACACTGAAGCTTTCTTT
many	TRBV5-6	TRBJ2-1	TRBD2	CASSPLPGLEDEQFF	TGTGCCAGCAGCCCTCTTCCGGGACTAGAGGATGAGCAGTTCTTC
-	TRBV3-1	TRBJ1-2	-	CASSHRGNGYTF	TGTGCCAGCAGCCACAGGGGCAATGGCTACACCTTC
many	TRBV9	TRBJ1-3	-	CASSVGGARGNTIYF	TGTGCCAGCAGCGTAGGAGGCGCGAGGGGAAACACCATATATTTT
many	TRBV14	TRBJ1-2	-	CASSQDKSGRSYGYTF	TGTGCCAGCAGCCAAGATAAGTCGGGGAGAAGCTATGGCTACACCTTC
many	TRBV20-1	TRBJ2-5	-	CSASGPLGTQYF	TGCAGTGCTTCCGGGCCTCTAGGGACCCAGTACTTC
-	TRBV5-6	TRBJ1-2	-	CASSEWGYGYTF	TGTGCCAGCAGCGAGTGGGGGTATGGCTACACCTTC
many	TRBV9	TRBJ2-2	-	CASSVDRTHGELFF	TGTGCCAGCAGCGTAGACAGGACGCACGGGGAGCTGTTTTTT
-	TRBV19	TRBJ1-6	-	CASSGSAGFNSPLHF	TGTGCCAGTAGTGGGTCGGCAGGCTTTAATTCACCCCTCCACTTT
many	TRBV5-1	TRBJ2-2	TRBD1	CASSPGTALTGELFF	TGCGCCAGCAGCCCCGGGACAGCCCTTACCGGGGAGCTGTTTTTT
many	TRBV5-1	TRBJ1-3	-	CASSLSTGALGGNTIYF	TGCGCCAGCAGCTTGTCAACCGGGGCCCTAGGAGGAAACACCATATATTTT
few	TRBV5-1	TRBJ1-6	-	CASTTDSNSPLNF	TGCGCCAGCACCACGGACAGTAATTCACCCCTCAACTTT
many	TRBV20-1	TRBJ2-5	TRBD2	CSARDPLAGGEETQYF	TGCAGTGCTAGAGATCCACTAGCGGGGGGGGAAGAGACCCAGTACTTC
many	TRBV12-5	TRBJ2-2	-	CASGLVRWGAGELFF	TGTGCTAGTGGTTTGGTCAGGTGGGGGGCCGGGGAGCTGTTTTTT
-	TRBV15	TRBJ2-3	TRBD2	CATSRGEGGTDTQYF	TGTGCCACCAGCAGAGGGGAGGGAGGCACAGATACGCAGTATTTT
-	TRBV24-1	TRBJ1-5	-	CATSQGRSGSGARQPQNF	TGTGCCACCAGTCAGGGTAGGTCCGGATCGGGGGCTCGTCAGCCCCAGAATTTT
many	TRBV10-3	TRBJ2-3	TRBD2	CAISKRGGPWDTQYF	TGTGCCATCAGCAAGCGGGGGGGCCCCTGGGATACGCAGTATTTT
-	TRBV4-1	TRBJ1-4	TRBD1	CANSHLQGQNEKLFF	TGCGCCAACAGCCACTTACAGGGGCAGAATGAAAAACTGTTTTTT
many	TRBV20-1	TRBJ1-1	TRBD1	CSARAQGGLGTMNTEAFF	TGCAGTGCTAGAGCCCAGGGGGGATTAGGGACCATGAACACTGAAGCTTTCTTT
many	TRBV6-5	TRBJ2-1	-	CASSLGQGLGLDNEQFF	TGTGCCAGCAGTCTTGGACAGGGCCTGGGACTAGACAATGAGCAGTTCTTC
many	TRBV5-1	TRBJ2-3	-	CASSLDGRITDTQYF	TGCGCCAGCAGCCTGGACGGGAGAATCACAGATACGCAGTATTTT
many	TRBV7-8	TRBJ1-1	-	CASSLSADTEAFF	TGTGCCAGCAGCTTGTCTGCCGACACTGAAGCTTTCTTT
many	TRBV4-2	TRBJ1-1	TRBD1	CASSRGPGGRGKTEAFF	TGTGCCAGCAGCCGAGGGCCAGGGGGCAGGGGAAAGACTGAAGCTTTCTTT
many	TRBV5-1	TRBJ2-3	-	CASSFQSGAGADTQYF	TGCGCCAGCAGCTTTCAGTCGGGGGCCGGCGCAGATACGCAGTATTTT
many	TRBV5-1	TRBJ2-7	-	CASSLAPRVNYEQYF	TGCGCCAGCAGCTTGGCCCCCAGGGTTAACTACGAGCAGTACTTC
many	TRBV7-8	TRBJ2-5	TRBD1	CASSLVKGQINQETQYF	TGTGCCAGCAGCTTAGTTAAGGGACAGATAAACCAAGAGACCCAGTACTTC
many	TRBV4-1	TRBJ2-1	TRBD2	CASSQPGLAGSYNEQFF	TGCGCCAGCAGCCAACCGGGACTAGCGGGGTCCTACAATGAGCAGTTCTTC
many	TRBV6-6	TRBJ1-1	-	CASRISVNTEAFF	TGTGCCAGCAGAATCTCGGTGAACACTGAAGCTTTCTTT
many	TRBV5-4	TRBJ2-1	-	CASSLQGTPYNEQFF	TGTGCCAGCAGCTTGCAGGGGACTCCCTACAATGAGCAGTTCTTC
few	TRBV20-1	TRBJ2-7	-	CSARVPGHGDEQYF	TGCAGTGCTAGAGTTCCGGGACATGGCGACGAGCAGTACTTC
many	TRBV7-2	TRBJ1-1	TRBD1	CASSPPGQGIFGWAFF	TGTGCCAGCAGTCCTCCGGGACAGGGGATTTTTGGGTGGGCTTTCTTT
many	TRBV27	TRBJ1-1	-	CASRTGWTEAFF	TGTGCCAGCAGGACAGGATGGACTGAAGCTTTCTTT
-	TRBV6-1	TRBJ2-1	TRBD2	CASSPPGLARHEQFF	TGTGCCAGCAGTCCACCGGGACTAGCGCGACATGAGCAGTTCTTC
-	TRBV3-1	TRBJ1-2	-	CASSASGTVYGYTF	TGTGCCAGCAGCGCTTCCGGGACCGTCTATGGCTACACCTTC
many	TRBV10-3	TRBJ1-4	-	CAISESKGEKLFF	TGTGCCATCAGTGAGTCGAAGGGGGAAAAACTGTTTTTT
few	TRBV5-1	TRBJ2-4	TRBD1	CASSLGQGGPKNIQYF	TGCGCCAGCAGCCTGGGACAGGGTGGCCCCAAAAACATTCAGTACTTC